This TCR beta chain is drawn from a study of Tregs in tolerant kidney transplant recipients (dated by TCRdb to between 2019 and 2020). Background for the entire study: TCRbeta sequencing was used in the study to identify donor-specific regulatory T cells before combined kidney and bone marrow transplantation, and the identified cells were then tracked after transplant. In a few healthy controls, several methods of expanding Tregs specific for an allogeneic donor were compared by TCRbeta repertoire sequencing.

This clone was picked up many times. Its antigen is still unknown. No much larger clone is present one base from it, and per-base qualities are unavailable. Genomic DNA was extracted from sorted cells with the QIAGEN DNeasy Blood and Tissue Kit for TCRbeta CDR3 sequencing. High-throughput TCRbeta CDR3 sequencing was carried out commercially through immunoSEQ, with PCR amplification with bias correction and internal controls included. As for how the authors treated the data: A unique productive TCRbeta sequence was defined by the CDR3 nucleotide sequence when primers matched, and otherwise by the CDR3 amino acid sequence together with the Vbeta and Jbeta genes. To correct sorting error, sequences shared between sorted populations at a frequency ratio of 2:1 or less were removed; the rest were assigned to the higher population. Sequences were defined as donor-reactive when expanded at least 5-fold in CFSE-low cells versus unstimulated cells and present at a frequency of at least 0.01% in CFSE-low cells. Jensen-Shannon divergence calculated on the top 100 TCRbeta sequences ranked by frequency was used to measure repertoire divergence. When a sample had multiple sequencing runs, each run was corrected for sorting error separately and the runs were then pooled. In TCRdb, the immuneACCESS table is reduced to in-frame sequences with V and J assigned. These tables do not hold every clone; where another copy was compared, an unresolved V gene accounts for under half, and the others remain unexplained. For V, J and clone size, that table is used; D and trimming come from the DNA. The sample table shows around 230,000 clones, and roughly 80% are seen once. Over 0.5% of the sample goes to the ten largest clones.

Unstimulated Tregs (CD4+CD25+CD127-), CD4+ non-Tregs (CD4+CD25-), CD4 and CD8 cells were FACS-sorted from thawed PBMCs. Blood from healthy controls was obtained either from healthy volunteers or as purchased buffy coats. Healthy control blood was processed to PBMCs by Ficoll density gradient and cryopreserved, and patient PBMCs were collected before and after transplant. The full study reports these points: The study was constrained by small patient numbers, and validation of the findings is required in larger populations and under other immunosuppression protocols. The most biologically relevant and donor-specific TCRbeta repertoire appeared to be identified by expanding Tregs with activated donor B cells. Biological reproducibility was not directly addressed, though technical replication error appeared minimal.

CDR3 length: 16 amino acids, cysteine to phenylalanine. Only CDR3 DNA is held: 48 bases, read in frame from base 1. Trimming costs V 0 bases and J 6 bases, and their ends lie 14 bases apart. Per the germline V gene (reference sequence), SEHNR is the CDR1 and FQNEAQ is the CDR2. The rearrangement combines TRBV7-9 with TRBJ1-4, with TRBD1 as a weak D call on 6 bases. The sample comprised CD4+ T cells from blood. The source of this sequence is a human donor in good health. The CDR3: CASSLAGGQSHEKLFF. The nucleotide sequence is given as TGTGCCAGCAGCTTAGCTGGCGGACAGTCCCATGAAAAACTGTTTTTT.